The 3 T cell receptor beta chains below all came from one sample that was sequenced in a study of blood T cell repertoires in COVID-19. Sequencing was performed with immunoSEQ multiplex PCR; in TCRdb, only in-frame clones are kept and a portion is missing. The sample records more than 300,000 clones, around nine tenths being singletons. Sample: peripheral blood. Receptor source: a woman aged 70-85 years with COVID-19, enrolled during active disease.

DNA of the CDR3: TGTGCCAGCAGCTTGGGGTCGTCGGGAGTTGGAAACACCATATATTTT. It yields the protein CASSLGSSGVGNTIYF. The chain has TRBV5-4 and TRBJ1-3; no firm D call. V dropped 0 bases and J dropped 3 bases, with 13 bases sitting between them. CDR3 size: 16 residues. From germline, CDR1 is SGHNT and CDR2 YYREEE (reference sequence).

The J gene is TRBJ2-1, the V gene TRBV30, with D perhaps matching TRBD1 (5 bases). V lost 4 bases, J lost 0 bases, and 7 bases lay in between. CDR1 GTSNPN and CDR2 SVGIG come from the germline V gene (reference sequence). This CDR3 comprises 13 residues. CDR3: CAWTQGSYNEQFF. The CDR3 coding sequence is TGTGCCTGGACCCAGGGCTCCTACAATGAGCAGTTCTTC.

The chain recombines TRBV2 with TRBJ2-1; possibly TRBD1 for D (5 bases). The CDR3 has 13 residues. The V end was cut by 5 bases, the J end by 4 bases, with 9 bases between. From germline, CDR1 is SNHLY and CDR2 FYNNEI. The CDR3 reads CASSYTGYNEQFF. DNA of the CDR3: TGTGCCAGCAGTTATACAGGTTACAATGAGCAGTTCTTC.